Each of the 27 T cell receptor beta chains below was sequenced from the same sample in a study of identical twins (TCRdb year 2016). The library was prepared using 5' RACE. For sequencing, an Illumina HiSeq 2000 was employed. TCRdb reworked the public reads: Q25 trimming with fastp, MiXCR clone assembly, productive beta chains retained. Rows matching on CDR3 protein sequence are summarized as one entry with the most common DNA and genes. This sample lists about 700,000 distinct CDR3 sequences; 8.6% were detected once. Of the sample, approximately 0.89% falls within the top ten clones. This sample also belongs to another study, concerning yellow fever vaccine responses in identical twins.

Sequencing used PBMCs. These receptors originate from a woman under 30 in good health.

This clonotype was found a few times. A junction boundary mismatches the germline segment, possibly from a read error. The rearrangement joins TRBV7-9 to TRBJ2-6; D perhaps matches TRBD2 (7 bases). This CDR3 is 14 amino acids long. CDR1 and CDR2 from the germline V gene are SEHNR and FQNEAQ (reference sequence). The CDR3 loop reads CTGGEQTGANVLTF. CDR3 sequence (DNA): TGCACGGGGGGCGAACAGACTGGGGCCAACGTCCTGACTTTC.

This clonotype has a handful of counts. This chain connects TRBV27 to TRBJ2-3; 9 bases align to TRBD2. CDR1 is MNHEY, CDR2 SMNVEV, per germline (reference sequence). The CDR3 is 17 residues long. J gave up 0 bases and V 6 bases, and 10 bases lay outside the gene matches. CDR3 protein: CASRRTSSGASTDTQYF. The DNA for the CDR3 is TGTGCCAGCAGGCGAACCTCTAGCGGGGCTAGCACAGATACGCAGTATTTT.

This clonotype was counted only a few times. The chain is built from TRBV29-1 and TRBJ2-7; D perhaps matches TRBD2 (6 bases). Germline-derived CDR1 and CDR2 are SQVTM and ANQGSEA. Trimming stripped 4 bases from V and 2 bases from J, with 9 bases between. CDR3 length: 12 amino acids. The CDR3 region has the DNA TGCAGCGTTGTACTAGCCCCCTACGAGCAGTACTTC. The encoded protein is CSVVLAPYEQYF.

This clonotype has at least ten counts. The chain joins TRBV28 to TRBJ1-1; 8 bases line up with TRBD1. The CDR3 has 16 residues. The V and J ends lost 7 bases and 0 bases, in that order; junction bases with no gene match: 10. The germline V gene encodes CDR1 MDHEN and CDR2 SYDVKM. The CDR3 loop reads CASTPDRVILNTEAFF. In DNA, the CDR3 is TGTGCCAGCACCCCGGACAGGGTCATACTGAACACTGAAGCTTTCTTT.

This clonotype was picked up many times. The J gene is TRBJ2-5, the V gene TRBV2; TRBD2 matches at 13 bases. Germline CDR1 is SNHLY and CDR2 is FYNNEI. Trimming at V came to 5 bases and at J to 6 bases, leaving 9 bases not matched to a gene. The CDR3 extends over 16 amino acids. For the CDR3, the DNA is TGTGCCAGCAGTTACCCGACTAGCGGGGGGAGAAAGACCCAGTACTTC. It codes for CASSYPTSGGRKTQYF.

The genes are TRBV9 and TRBJ2-3; 9 bases map to TRBD2. This CDR3 contains 17 residues. Germline CDR1 SGDLS, CDR2 YYNGEE. Trimming cost V 6 bases and J 0 bases; bases outside gene matches: 11. The DNA of the CDR3 is TGTGCCAGCACCCAGCGGCGGGAGGGCCCGAGCACAGATACGCAGTATTTT. This encodes CASTQRREGPSTDTQYF. Using reference TRBV9 and TRBJ2-3 for the parts outside the CDR3, the full variable domain is DSGVTQTPKHLITATGQRVTLRCSPRSGDLSVYWYQQSLDQGLQFLIQYYNGEERAKGNILERFSAQQFPDLHSELNLSSLELGDSALYFCASTQRREGPSTDTQYFGPGTRLTVL.

This clonotype was counted only a few times. This sequence joins TRBV9 and TRBJ2-7; tentatively, D is TRBD1 (6 bases). V lost 3 bases, J lost 0 bases, and 16 bases lay in between. CDR1 and CDR2 from the germline V gene are SGDLS and YYNGEE. The CDR3 length is 16 residues. The CDR3 DNA follows: TGTGCCAGCAGCGCTGGGGCCGGGACAATCTCCTACGAGCAGTACTTC. It yields the protein CASSAGAGTISYEQYF.

The chain has TRBV7-2 and TRBJ1-1; no definite D call. Germline V CDR1 and CDR2: SGHTA, FQGNSA. The V end was cut by 0 bases, the J end by 3 bases, with 5 bases between. This CDR3 comprises 13 residues. The CDR3 region has the DNA TGTGCCAGCAGCTTAGCGATGGACACTGAAGCTTTCTTT. Its protein product is CASSLAMDTEAFF.

This clonotype has just a few counts. V is TRBV15 and J is TRBJ2-5; D is possibly TRBD2 (5 bases). Per germline, CDR1 LNHNV and CDR2 YYDKDF (reference sequence). V was trimmed by 5 bases and J by 0 bases, leaving 16 bases between them. The CDR3 length is 16 residues. The CDR3 nucleotides read TGTGCCACCAGCTCCCGACTACCTGTGTACCAAGAGACCCAGTACTTC. Translating gives CATSSRLPVYQETQYF.

In this sample, this clonotype turned up a few times. The chain links TRBV20-1 to TRBJ1-2, with 9 positions matching TRBD1. This CDR3 is 15 amino acids long. Germline values: CDR1 DFQATT, CDR2 SNEGSKA (reference sequence). V lost 0 bases and J lost 10; bases outside the gene matches: 12. The CDR3 loop reads CSARETGGTKYAYTF. The CDR3 DNA reads TGCAGTGCTAGAGAAACAGGGGGCACCAAATACGCCTACACCTTC.

The chain recombines TRBV5-1 with TRBJ2-3, with D perhaps assigned TRBD1 or TRBD2 (5 bases each). The CDR3 consists of 16 residues. The germline V gene has CDR1 SGHRS and CDR2 YFSETQ. V lost 0 bases, J lost 4 bases, and 15 bases lay in between. CDR3 amino acids: CASSLGGTRVADTQYF. The CDR3 DNA reads as TGCGCCAGCAGCTTGGGGGGGACCAGGGTGGCAGATACGCAGTATTTT.

Only a few counts were recorded for this clonotype. The rearrangement links TRBV6-2 or TRBV6-3 to TRBJ1-5, with 10 bases fitting TRBD1. CDR1 MNHEY and CDR2 SVGEGT come from the germline V gene. This CDR3 contains 16 residues. Trimming took 5 bases from V and 4 from J; bases not matched to a gene: 8. As DNA, the CDR3 is TGTGCCAGCAGTCCCCTGGGGACAGGGGAAAATCAGCCCCAGCATTTT. Encoded protein: CASSPLGTGENQPQHF.

V is TRBV30 and J is TRBJ2-5; TRBD1 agrees at 9 bases. The CDR3 has 13 amino acids. V shed 5 bases and J 4 bases; nucleotides not matched to a gene: 5. Germline-derived CDR1 and CDR2 are GTSNPN and SVGIG (reference sequence). This CDR3 reads CAWEGQGIETQYF. DNA of the CDR3: TGTGCCTGGGAGGGACAGGGTATAGAGACCCAGTACTTC.

This clonotype has ten or more counts. The rearrangement uses TRBV29-1 and TRBJ1-1; D is ambiguous. This CDR3 comprises 12 residues. V was pared by 6 bases and J by 1 base, with 9 bases between. The germline V gene has CDR1 SQVTM and CDR2 ANQGSEA. The CDR3 is CSVRYPNTEAFF. Written as DNA, the CDR3 is TGCAGCGTCCGGTACCCGAACACTGAAGCTTTCTTT.

The V and J genes are TRBV28 and TRBJ2-5; TRBD2 matches at 12 bases. CDR3 length: 17 residues. Germline assignment: CDR1 MDHEN and CDR2 SYDVKM. With 6 bases clipped from V and 5 bases from J, the junction kept 13 bases outside the gene matches. CDR3 nucleotide sequence: TGTGCCAGCAGCTCAACCAAACTAGCGGGAGGAAGGGAGACCCAGTACTTC. It encodes CASSSTKLAGGRETQYF.

The table lists this clonotype with many counts. The chain has TRBV7-2 and TRBJ2-2, with 8 nucleotides matching TRBD1. The CDR3 is 15 residues long. Per germline, CDR1 SGHTA and CDR2 FQGNSA. V dropped 4 bases and J dropped 6; count of bases not matched to a gene: 7. CDR3 DNA: TGTGCCAGCAGCTCCGACAGGGGTTATGCCGGGGAGCTGTTTTTT. This translates into CASSSDRGYAGELFF.

Ten or more counts support this clonotype. The chain uses TRBV5-6 and TRBJ1-2; no clear D gene. CDR3 size: 13 residues. The V gene's germline CDR1 is SGHDT and CDR2 YYEEEE. Trimming removed 2 bases at V and 4 bases at J, with 9 bases between. Here the CDR3 reads CASSLPEFYGYTF. DNA of the CDR3: TGTGCCAGCAGCTTACCCGAGTTCTATGGCTACACCTTC. The full variable domain, its missing parts supplied by reference TRBV5-6 and TRBJ1-2, is DAGVTQSPTHLIKTRGQQVTLRCSPKSGHDTVSWYQQALGQGPQFIFQYYEEEERQRGNFPDRFSGHQFPNYSSELNVNALLLGDSALYLCASSLPEFYGYTFGSGTRLTVV.

This clonotype was counted many times. J is TRBJ2-2 and V is TRBV10-3; the match to TRBD2 covers 14 bases. V shed 5 bases and J 3 bases; nucleotides not matched to a gene: 2. CDR1 ENHRY and CDR2 SYGVKD come from the germline V gene. CDR3 size: 16 residues. The CDR3 nucleotides read TGTGCCATCAGTCAGGGACTAGCGGGGGACACCGGGGAGCTGTTTTTT. It codes for CAISQGLAGDTGELFF.

This rearrangement joins TRBV4-3 to TRBJ2-3, with TRBD2 matching 11 bases. In germline, CDR1 is LGHNA, CDR2 YSLEER. J lost 0 bases, V lost 0 bases, and 11 bases had no gene match. This CDR3 has 20 residues. The CDR3: CASSQEFGTSGDPSTDTQYF. The CDR3 DNA reads as TGCGCCAGCAGCCAAGAATTTGGGACTAGCGGAGACCCTAGCACAGATACGCAGTATTTT.

A word on this clonotype: A much larger clone is a single base away; this may be a read error. The rearrangement uses TRBV27 and TRBJ2-5, with 8 nucleotides matching TRBD1. Germline values: CDR1 MNHEY, CDR2 SMNVEV (reference sequence). The ends lost 4 bases at V and 1 base at J; junction bases unmatched: 2. The CDR3 is 14 amino acids. The CDR3 loop reads CASSWDRSQETQYF. CDR3 nucleotides: TGTGCCAGCAGTTGGGACAGGAGCCAAGAGACCCAGTACTTC.

The chain is built from TRBV28 and TRBJ2-3; D not resolved. The CDR3 sequence is 13 residues long. Trimming shortened V by 5 bases and J by 4 bases, and 10 bases separated the two germline ends. The germline V gene encodes CDR1 MDHEN and CDR2 SYDVKM. The CDR3 spells CASSPFLADTQYF. In DNA form, the CDR3 reads TGTGCCAGCAGTCCTTTTTTGGCAGATACGCAGTATTTT.

In this sample, this clonotype turned up many times. The gene calls are TRBV5-1 and TRBJ2-3; 11 bases match TRBD1. The V segment lost 1 base and the J segment 4 bases; nucleotides outside the gene matches: 5. CDR3 size: 16 residues. The germline CDR1 and CDR2 sequences are SGHRS and YFSETQ. The CDR3 sequence is CASSLPGQGASDTQYF. CDR3 DNA: TGCGCCAGCAGCTTGCCCGGACAGGGGGCCTCAGATACGCAGTATTTT.

The sample holds many counts of this clonotype. The gene calls are TRBV5-1 and TRBJ1-5; the D is unclear. There are 15 residues in the CDR3. V lost 4 bases to trimming and J lost 2 bases, with 13 bases between them. From germline, CDR1 is SGHRS and CDR2 YFSETQ. The CDR3 protein is CASSTVLGGNQPQHF. Here the CDR3 DNA reads TGCGCCAGCAGCACCGTGCTAGGAGGCAATCAGCCCCAGCATTTT.

The sample holds a few counts of this clonotype. The chain joins TRBV29-1 to TRBJ1-2, with a possible D match to TRBD1 (5 bases). V gave up 3 bases and J gave up 6 bases, with 8 bases separating them. CDR3 length: 11 residues. Germline V gene lookup returns CDR1 SQVTM and CDR2 ANQGSEA. The CDR3 bases are TGCAGCGTTGACAGGGTGGATGGCTACACCTTC. Its translation: CSVDRVDGYTF.

This clonotype showed up just a few times. V gene TRBV7-9 combines with J gene TRBJ2-3; 14 bases map to TRBD2. With 4 bases clipped from V and 3 bases from J, the junction kept 6 bases outside the gene matches. The CDR3 is 17 amino acids. The V gene's germline CDR1 is SEHNR and CDR2 FQNEAQ (reference sequence). CDR3 protein: CASSYFRLAGGTDTQYF. The CDR3 coding sequence is TGTGCCAGCAGCTATTTCCGACTAGCGGGGGGGACAGATACGCAGTATTTT. The full variable domain, rest sourced from reference TRBV7-9 and TRBJ2-3, is DTGVSQNPRHKITKRGQNVTFRCDPISEHNRLYWYRQTLGQGPEFLTYFQNEAQLEKSRLLSDRFSAERPKGSFSTLEIQRTEQGDSAMYLCASSYFRLAGGTDTQYFGPGTRLTVL.

The gene calls are TRBV6-5 and TRBJ2-6, with a possible D match to TRBD1 (5 bases). CDR1 is MNHEY, CDR2 SVGAGI, per germline. The germline V and J ends were trimmed by 7 bases and 2 bases, with 21 bases remaining between them. CDR3 size: 18 residues. CDR3 amino acids: CASILRVAPLTGANVLTF. CDR3 coding DNA: TGTGCCAGCATTCTCAGGGTCGCCCCTCTTACTGGGGCCAACGTCCTGACTTTC.

This clonotype was seen a few times. J is TRBJ2-7 and V is TRBV7-9; D is uncertain. The CDR3 is 15 residues long. The ends were cut back, 5 bases at V and 0 bases at J, with 14 bases in the middle. Germline CDR1 is SEHNR and CDR2 is FQNEAQ (reference sequence). The CDR3 bases are TGTGCCAGCAGCCCGCGGACGGATAACTCCTACGAGCAGTACTTC. Protein sequence: CASSPRTDNSYEQYF.